This T cell receptor (beta chain) was recorded in a study of CD8+CD57+ T cells in acquired aplastic anemia. About the study: Sorted cells (CD4+ and CD8+) yielded DNA amounts that averaged about 2.9 ug.

General study points: In CD8+ cells, Simpson's diversity showed no significant difference between patients and controls. Around 27 sequences, all CD8+ CDR3, were shared between patients and controls.

V was pared by 7 bases and J by 0 bases, with 9 bases between. The CDR3 is 14 amino acids. Germline CDR1 LNHDA, CDR2 SQIVND (reference sequence). CD8+CD57+ cell expansion had been shown by flow cytometry in patients chosen for sequencing. With regard to this clonotype: Its specificity is not known.

Researchers used genomic DNA as the template to profile TCR beta VDJ and CDR3. One entry per CDR3 protein, called by TCRdb with MiXCR from the reads. The sample has 120,000 or so distinct CDR3 sequences; nearly 40% are singletons. The specimen sequenced was sorted CD4+, CD8+, or CD8+CD57+ T cells (not recorded which) from PBMCs. J is TRBJ1-4 and V is TRBV19; D is uncertain. The clonotype comes from a human donor with aplastic anemia. The CDR3 bases are TGTGCCAGTACCACGAGTGCAACTAATGAAAAACTGTTTTTT. Translation gives CASTTSATNEKLFF.